These 17 T cell receptor beta chains came from one sample sequenced in a study of cytomegalovirus exposure and HLA in healthy donors. The PCR contained 60 Vbeta and 13 Jbeta primers. Only in-frame clones appear in the TCRdb table, and some are missing; sequencing was by immunoSEQ multiplex PCR. The sample includes about 130,000 clones, about three quarters seen only once; the top ten take approximately 2.6%. The specimen was PBMCs. The receptor source for this set is a woman aged 55-69 years in good health and CMV-seropositive.

The chain joins TRBV6-6 to TRBJ2-7; weak D call: TRBD2 (5 bases). CDR1 and CDR2 from the germline V gene are MNHNY and SVGAGI (reference sequence). V lost 0 bases and J lost 6, with 6 bases in between. The CDR3 loop spans 12 amino acids. As DNA, the CDR3 is TGTGCCAGCAGTTACTCCCGGGGCGAGCAGTACTTC. As protein: CASSYSRGEQYF.

The chain employs TRBV18 and TRBJ1-1, with D possibly being TRBD1 (6 bases). Per germline, CDR1 KGHSH and CDR2 LQKENI. V gave up 1 base and J gave up 7 bases, with 7 bases separating them. The length of the CDR3 is 12 residues. The CDR3 sequence is CASSPLTGEAFF. The CDR3 bases are TGTGCCAGCTCACCACTGACAGGTGAAGCTTTCTTT.

This clone occurred a few times. The V and J genes are TRBV5-1 and TRBJ1-2; 8 nucleotides line up with TRBD1. Per germline, CDR1 SGHRS and CDR2 YFSETQ. V was pared by 1 base and J by 7 bases, with 12 bases of the junction left unmatched. This CDR3 is built from 16 residues. CDR3 in DNA: TGCGCCAGCAGCTTGAGTTATGGACAGGGAGGTAGTGGCTACACCTTC. Translated, it gives CASSLSYGQGGSGYTF.

This chain connects TRBV4-1 to TRBJ1-5; TRBD1 might be the D (6 bases). Germline V lookup: CDR1 MGHRA, CDR2 YSYEKL. The CDR3 consists of 14 residues. Trimming stripped 0 bases from V and 5 bases from J, with 8 bases between. The CDR3 sequence is CASSQEGGDQPQHF. CDR3 bases: TGCGCCAGCAGCCAAGAAGGGGGGGATCAGCCCCAGCATTTT.

This chain links TRBV6-1 with TRBJ1-2, with TRBD1 matching 7 bases. From germline, CDR1 is MNHNS and CDR2 SASEGT. This CDR3 spans 13 amino acids. The V gene end was trimmed by 7 bases and the J gene end by 12 bases; junction bases not matched to a gene: 14. In DNA form, the CDR3 reads TGTGCCAGCACCGATACTCCGGGACAGTCCCACACCTTC. This encodes CASTDTPGQSHTF.

V usage is TRBV6-1 and J usage is TRBJ1-1, with TRBD1 identical over 9 bases. CDR3 length: 14 amino acids. The germline CDR1 and CDR2 sequences are MNHNS and SASEGT. J was trimmed by 7 bases and V by 6 bases; bases with no gene match: 9. CDR3 coding DNA: TGTGCCAGCAGCCTCGCGACAGGGGGGGTTGAAGCTTTCTTT. Its protein is CASSLATGGVEAFF.

This chain links TRBV7-3 with TRBJ2-3; 7 nucleotides align to TRBD2. This CDR3 comprises 14 residues. CDR1 and CDR2 from the germline V gene are SGHTA and FQGTGA. V lost 6 bases, J lost 6 bases, and 9 bases stayed unmatched. The DNA of the CDR3 is TGTGCCAGCAGTGCATTTAACGGGGGGGATACGCAGTATTTT. This translates into CASSAFNGGDTQYF. Full variable domain (rest looked up from reference TRBV7-3 and TRBJ2-3): GAGVSQTPSNKVTEKGKYVELRCDPISGHTALYWYRQSLGQGPEFLIYFQGTGAADDSGLPNDRFFAVRPEGSVSTLKIQRTERGDSAVYLCASSAFNGGDTQYFGPGTRLTVL.

The V and J genes are TRBV7-3 and TRBJ2-2; TRBD2 aligns across 14 bases. CDR3 size: 17 residues. V gave up 5 bases and J gave up 1 base; unmatched junction bases: 3. The germline CDR1 and CDR2 sequences are SGHTA and FQGTGA. CDR3 nucleotide sequence: TGTGCCAGCAGCCAGACTAGCGGGGGGGGGAACACCGGGGAGCTGTTTTTT. The encoded protein is CASSQTSGGGNTGELFF. The entire variable domain, with the rest obtained from reference TRBV7-3 and TRBJ2-2, is as follows: GAGVSQTPSNKVTEKGKYVELRCDPISGHTALYWYRQSLGQGPEFLIYFQGTGAADDSGLPNDRFFAVRPEGSVSTLKIQRTERGDSAVYLCASSQTSGGGNTGELFFGEGSRLTVL.

The sample holds one count of this clone. The chain joins TRBV28 to TRBJ1-1; D is unclear. Germline V gene sequence: CDR1 MDHEN, CDR2 SYDVKM. V was clipped by 1 base and J by 2 bases, with 8 bases between them. The CDR3 totals 14 residues. In nucleotides, the CDR3 is TGTGCCAGCAGTTTATCAACAGTTAACACTGAAGCTTTCTTT. Its translation: CASSLSTVNTEAFF. Together with reference TRBV28 and TRBJ1-1, the CDR3 gives the full variable domain: DVKVTQSSRYLVKRTGEKVFLECVQDMDHENMFWYRQDPGLGLRLIYFSYDVKMKEKGDIPEGYSVSREKKERFSLILESASTNQTSMYLCASSLSTVNTEAFFGQGTRLTVV.

This chain connects TRBV5-6 to TRBJ2-7; 8 nucleotides line up with TRBD1. The CDR3 consists of 15 residues. From germline, CDR1 is SGHDT and CDR2 YYEEEE. The ends lost 4 bases at V and 1 base at J; junction bases unmatched: 7. The CDR3 sequence is CASSPEGTGSYEQYF. DNA of the CDR3: TGTGCCAGCAGCCCCGAAGGGACAGGATCCTACGAGCAGTACTTC.

This clone was observed a single time. The chain carries TRBV6-5 and TRBJ1-1; the D is unclear. V was cut by 8 bases and J by 11 bases, with 24 bases left in between. The CDR3 is made up of 14 amino acids. Looked up from germline, CDR1 is MNHEY and CDR2 is SVGAGI. In DNA form, the CDR3 reads TGTGCCAGCCGTCCTGGACTCCAAGCGAGGCGGGCTTTCTTT. It yields the protein CASRPGLQARRAFF.

V is TRBV28 and J is TRBJ1-2, with 10 bases aligning to TRBD1. The CDR3 is made up of 13 amino acids. Germline trimming cut 5 bases from V and 7 bases from J; bases unmatched to any gene: 4. Germline values: CDR1 MDHEN, CDR2 SYDVKM. CDR3 DNA sequence: TGTGCCAGCAGTCGGGACAGGGGCAGTGGCTACACCTTC. Translating gives CASSRDRGSGYTF.

This chain connects TRBV6-5 to TRBJ1-2; 8 bases are a match to TRBD1. CDR1 and CDR2 (germline): MNHEY, SVGAGI. Unmatched junction bases numbered 5, after V lost 4 bases and J lost 10 bases. The CDR3 is 12 amino acids. CDR3 nucleotide sequence: TGTGCCAGCAGTTCATCAGGGGGCGCCTACACCTTC. Translation gives CASSSSGGAYTF.

The genes are TRBV7-3 and TRBJ2-1, with 12 bases identical to TRBD2. V lost 7 bases to trimming and J lost 5 bases; unmatched junction nucleotides: 6. Germline-derived CDR1 and CDR2 are SGHTA and FQGTGA. The CDR3 extends over 15 amino acids. CDR3: CASTEGLAGHNEQFF. As DNA, the CDR3 is TGTGCCAGCACCGAGGGACTAGCGGGCCACAATGAGCAGTTCTTC.

The J gene is TRBJ1-2, the V gene TRBV19, with 8 bases lining up with TRBD1. CDR1 is LNHDA, CDR2 SQIVND, per germline (reference sequence). The CDR3 extends over 16 amino acids. After removal of 4 bases from V and 1 base from J, the junction contained 8 bases not matched to a gene. The CDR3 here is CASSTRQGRINYGYTF. CDR3 coding DNA: TGTGCCAGTAGTACCCGACAGGGGAGGATTAACTATGGCTACACCTTC.

The gene calls are TRBV5-1 and TRBJ2-3; D might be TRBD2 (5 bases). V lost 2 bases and J lost 0, with 7 bases in between. Germline values: CDR1 SGHRS, CDR2 YFSETQ. The CDR3 extends over 14 amino acids. The CDR3 protein is CASSFSGSTDTQYF. The CDR3 DNA reads TGCGCCAGCAGCTTCTCGGGGAGCACAGATACGCAGTATTTT.

The chain couples TRBV19 to TRBJ2-3, with 8 positions matching TRBD2. CDR3 length: 16 residues. Germline-derived CDR1 and CDR2 are LNHDA and SQIVND (reference sequence). The J segment lost 6 bases and the V segment lost 1 base, leaving 9 bases of the junction unmatched. CDR3 amino acids: CASSIGHGGAPDTQYF. The CDR3 nucleotides are TGTGCCAGTAGTATAGGGCACGGGGGGGCACCGGATACGCAGTATTTT.